The sequence of this T cell receptor (beta chain) was determined in a study of glioma-infiltrating T cells (dated by TCRdb to the mid-2010s). In the study overall: Sequencing of TCR alpha- and beta-chain repertoires was performed on glioma tissue, on non-neoplastic brain tissue, and on matched peripheral blood mononuclear cells. Three low-grade glioma patients, roughly 8 primary glioblastoma patients and three non-glioma patients contributing non-neoplastic brain tissue were included in the paired cohort. To gauge divergence between tissue and blood T-cell populations, every tissue-infiltrating repertoire was compared against the peripheral blood repertoire from the same patient. Results and caveats for the whole study, not just this receptor: Small numbers underpinned the group comparisons: several glioblastoma patients, three low-grade glioma patients and three non-neoplastic patients. Very few CDR3 sequences were shared between tissue and blood, attributed to high CDR3 diversity and limited sampling. VJ-independent divergence between tissue and blood was found to be below expectation in non-neoplastic patients but above expectation in all gliomas, particularly low-grade gliomas.

Looking up the germline V gene yields CDR1 SNHLY and CDR2 FYNNEI. V and J lose 7 bases and 8 bases, and a span of 17 bases separates them. Its CDR3 holds 13 amino acids, cysteine through phenylalanine. Here the CDR3 DNA is all that survives: 39 bases in frame from base 1. The iRepertoire nested amplicon-rescue multiplex PCR (arm-PCR) platform was used to amplify TCR alpha and beta CDR3 regions from RNA. The input for one-step reverse transcription and amplification was about 95-400 ng of tissue mRNA or PBMC total RNA. Following bead purification, Illumina adapters were added through a secondary multiplex PCR, and the libraries were then gel-purified between 200 and 400 bp. Demultiplexing relied on internal 6-nucleotide barcodes carried by the libraries. Sequencing of the libraries was done on an Illumina MiSeq using 2x220 or 2x250 nucleotide paired-end reads. The original pipeline was this. Paired reads were merged using FLASH 1.2.11 and were aligned to the GRCh37 human genome using BWA-MEM, after which TRA and TRB reads were extracted. For V and J assignment, an IMGT-derived reference of cassette sequences and CDR3 motifs that included pseudogenes was used. Reads were translated in three frames, and productive CDR3s were defined as those with a C...FGXG motif and no stop codons. A clonotype was defined as a unique combination of a V-J cassette pair and a CDR3 amino acid sequence. Reads were filtered by Hamming distance, with the threshold set by the sequence error rate of each sample in mapped regions. In TCRdb, the public reads were trimmed at Q25 with fastp and aligned with MiXCR, with productive beta chains retained. Identical CDR3 protein sequences are pooled into one entry, listed with their most common genes and DNA. These V and J calls derive from TCRdb rather than the authors' analysis. For this sample the table gives about 140,000 distinct CDR3 sequences, of which about two fifths were detected only once. The ten largest clones capture around 20% of the sample.

This clonotype was detected a few times. Its cognate antigen has yet to be identified. The sample holds no much larger clone one base away, and base qualities are not on file. The chain is made from TRBV2 and TRBJ1-2; 5 matching bases give a weak D call of TRBD1. The material sequenced was glioma tissue, nonneoplastic brain tissue, or PBMCs (not recorded which). This clonotype was sampled from a human donor with low-grade glioma or glioblastoma, undergoing nonglioma brain surgery, or in good health (not recorded which). The CDR3 in this case is CASTTDSVYGYTF. The DNA reads as follows: TGTGCCAGCACCACTGACAGTGTCTACGGCTACACCTTC. With the rest looked up from the reference TRBV2 and TRBJ1-2 genes rather than sequenced, the full variable domain is EPEVTQTPSHQVTQMGQEVILRCVPISNHLYFYWYRQILGQKVEFLVSFYNNEISEKSEIFDDQFSVERPDGSNFTLKIRSTKLEDSAMYFCASTTDSVYGYTFGSGTRLTVV.